Below are 7 T cell receptor beta chains sequenced from a single sample in a study of blood T cells in healthy people across ages. A second PCR, run for roughly 7 to 11 cycles, used a sample-barcoded 5' primer plus a J-beta primer mix. TCRdb redid the calling of the 5' RACE reads with MiXCR, one entry per CDR3 protein. Among some 930,000 distinct CDR3 sequences listed, about 28% were seen once. These same records also appear under a second study, on T cells of mothers and their children.

The specimen sequenced was blood. The origin of the receptors is a woman in her forties in good health.

The chain employs TRBV6-6 and TRBJ1-2; D unclear. Germline V gene lookup returns CDR1 MNHNY and CDR2 SVGAGI (reference sequence). Trimming took 4 bases from V and 7 from J, leaving 13 bases between them. The CDR3 extends over 13 amino acids. Here the CDR3 DNA reads TGTGCCAGCAGTTTGGATACATGGGCTGGCTACACCTTC. Encoded protein: CASSLDTWAGYTF.

This clonotype has ten or more counts. This chain links TRBV27 with TRBJ2-7; 7 nucleotides line up with TRBD2. After removal of 5 bases from V and 5 bases from J, the junction contained 9 bases not matched to a gene. This CDR3 spans 14 amino acids. The germline CDR1 and CDR2 sequences are MNHEY and SMNVEV (reference sequence). The CDR3 DNA follows: TGTGCCAGCAGTCCGAACGGGGGGAGCCACGAGCAGTACTTC. Encoded protein: CASSPNGGSHEQYF.

CDR3 bases: TGTGCCTGGTTCATGTACGGGCCAGTCAATGAGCAGTTCTTC. Translating gives CAWFMYGPVNEQFF. J is TRBJ2-1 and V is TRBV30; D remains ambiguous. The CDR3 covers 14 residues. In germline, CDR1 is GTSNPN, CDR2 SVGIG (reference sequence). Trimming left V 5 bases short and J 6 bases short, with 17 bases between.

This clonotype has just a few counts. The chain couples TRBV20-1 to TRBJ1-5; D gene uncertain. The CDR3 loop spans 13 amino acids. Trimming cost V 4 bases and J 0 bases, with 7 bases left between them. Germline assignment: CDR1 DFQATT and CDR2 SNEGSKA (reference sequence). Here the CDR3 reads CSAKASSNQPQHF. CDR3 DNA: TGCAGTGCTAAGGCCAGTAGCAATCAGCCCCAGCATTTT.

This clonotype showed up just a few times. A much larger clone lies one base from this, so it may be a read error. CDR3 protein: CASSDRGPNEQFF. The CDR3 DNA reads as TGTGCCAGCAGTGACAGGGGGCCCAATGAGCAGTTCTTC. The chain uses TRBV27 and TRBJ2-1, with 10 bases that match TRBD1. Germline loops: CDR1 MNHEY, CDR2 SMNVEV (reference sequence). This CDR3 is 13 amino acids long. V lost 5 bases and J lost 6; bases outside the gene matches: 1.

This clonotype came up many times. The rearrangement joins TRBV6-1 to TRBJ2-7, with D maybe TRBD1 (6 bases). V was trimmed by 3 bases and J by 2 bases, leaving 20 bases between them. Germline CDR1 MNHNS, CDR2 SASEGT. The CDR3 runs 17 residues. The CDR3 spells CASSERADSGAPYEQYF. CDR3 sequence (DNA): TGTGCCAGCAGTGAGAGGGCGGACTCAGGGGCCCCCTACGAGCAGTACTTC.

The chain uses TRBV12-3 or TRBV12-4 and TRBJ1-1; D call uncertain. CDR3 size: 14 residues. V dropped 5 bases and J dropped 8 bases, with 18 bases sitting between them. CDR3 coding DNA: TGTGCCAGCAGTGCCACTCTAGGGTCGGGGGAAGCTTTCTTT. It is translated as CASSATLGSGEAFF.